Below, 21 T cell receptor beta chains from the same sample are listed, as sequenced in a study of blood T cell repertoires in COVID-19. The data were produced by immunoSEQ multiplex PCR, yet TCRdb's version contains in-frame clones alone and is incomplete. The data show 470,000 or so clones, approximately 83% seen once. The sample taken for sequencing was peripheral blood. These receptors came from a human donor in a cohort sampled during active COVID-19.

The rearrangement uses TRBV30 and TRBJ2-7, with TRBD1 as a possible D gene (5 bases). V shed 2 bases and J shed 7 bases, with 15 bases lying between them. Germline V gives CDR1 GTSNPN, CDR2 SVGIG (reference sequence). This CDR3 has 13 amino acids. This CDR3 is CAWSFQGAGEQYF. The CDR3 DNA is TGTGCCTGGAGTTTTCAGGGTGCTGGAGAGCAGTACTTC.

The CDR3 DNA sequence: TGTGCCAGCAGCTTCGGGGGAGGTTATGGCTACACCTTC. Amino acid sequence: CASSFGGGYGYTF. This sequence joins TRBV5-6 and TRBJ1-2; TRBD1 is a possible D gene (5 bases). V lost 2 bases to trimming and J lost 5 bases, with 10 bases between them. The CDR3 consists of 13 residues. Looked up from germline, CDR1 is SGHDT and CDR2 is YYEEEE.

The chain couples TRBV27 to TRBJ2-2; D may be TRBD2 (5 bases). The V gene's germline CDR1 is MNHEY and CDR2 SMNVEV (reference sequence). V lost 5 bases to trimming and J lost 7 bases, with 14 bases between them. The CDR3 sequence is 14 residues long. The CDR3 DNA sequence: TGTGCCAGCAGTCCGGGATCGTCCATCGGGGAGCTGTTTTTT. Its translation: CASSPGSSIGELFF.

Comment on this clone: Additional DNA sequences in this sample encode the identical CDR3. V and J are TRBV11-3 and TRBJ2-3; 10 bases are shared with TRBD1. The CDR3 spans 15 residues. Germline V gene lookup returns CDR1 SGHNT and CDR2 YENEEA. V was clipped by 5 bases and J by 0 bases; unmatched bases: 2. CDR3 coding DNA: TGTGCCAGCAGCCCGGGACAGGGGAGCACAGATACGCAGTATTTT. Translated, it gives CASSPGQGSTDTQYF.

On this clone itself: This sample includes further DNA sequences coding for the same CDR3. V gene TRBV2 combines with J gene TRBJ1-2; 8 positions match TRBD1. The CDR3 covers 12 residues. With V trimmed by 6 bases and J by 6 bases, 3 bases remained unmatched. CDR1 and CDR2 from the germline V gene are SNHLY and FYNNEI. The DNA of the CDR3 is TGTGCCAGCAGGGGGACAGGCGATGGCTACACCTTC. This encodes CASRGTGDGYTF.

The V gene is TRBV2, the J gene TRBJ2-2; D gene ambiguous. Germline loops: CDR1 SNHLY, CDR2 FYNNEI. The CDR3 consists of 14 residues. Trimming shortened V by 7 bases and J by 4 bases, and 13 bases separated the two germline ends. The CDR3 nucleotides read TGTGCCAGCAAGTACGATGCCAGCACCGGGGAGCTGTTTTTT. It is translated as CASKYDASTGELFF.

This clone is a singleton in its sample. The chain recombines TRBV28 with TRBJ1-1, with 9 bases that match TRBD1. CDR1 and CDR2 (germline): MDHEN, SYDVKM. The CDR3 covers 15 residues. Losses at the gene ends were 5 bases for V and 6 bases for J; bases not matched to a gene: 10. The CDR3 region is CASSPLGGTGSEAFF. CDR3 sequence (DNA): TGTGCCAGCAGTCCCTTAGGAGGGACAGGGTCTGAAGCTTTCTTT.

The chain uses TRBV6-1 and TRBJ2-5, with 8 positions matching TRBD2. CDR1 MNHNS and CDR2 SASEGT come from the germline V gene. The CDR3 contains 15 residues. The V and J ends lost 3 bases and 5 bases, in that order; junction bases with no gene match: 8. The CDR3 spells CASSDPLAGRETQYF. CDR3 DNA: TGTGCCAGCAGTGACCCCTTAGCGGGAAGGGAGACCCAGTACTTC.

The chain is built from TRBV19 and TRBJ2-7; D is possibly TRBD1 (7 bases). V dropped 0 bases and J dropped 3 bases, with 15 bases sitting between them. Germline CDR1 reads LNHDA; CDR2 reads SQIVND (reference sequence). The CDR3 loop spans 16 amino acids. CDR3 amino acids: CASSIDRGTEVYEQYF. In DNA form, the CDR3 reads TGTGCCAGTAGTATAGATCGGGGGACAGAAGTCTACGAGCAGTACTTC.

The chain is built from TRBV5-1 and TRBJ1-5; 11 bases align to TRBD1. The germline CDR1 and CDR2 sequences are SGHRS and YFSETQ. This CDR3 comprises 15 residues. After removal of 5 bases from V and 6 bases from J, the junction contained 7 bases not matched to a gene. The CDR3 is CASSPGQGGAQPQHF. The CDR3 DNA sequence: TGCGCCAGCAGTCCGGGACAGGGGGGAGCTCAGCCCCAGCATTTT.

This clone was seen only a few times. The J gene is TRBJ2-4, the V gene TRBV28; 9 bases map to TRBD1. Per germline, CDR1 MDHEN and CDR2 SYDVKM. The CDR3 spans 13 residues. The V segment lost 6 bases and the J segment 7 bases; nucleotides outside the gene matches: 4. The CDR3: CASRLGQGNIQYF. Here the CDR3 DNA reads TGTGCCAGCAGACTTGGACAGGGGAACATTCAGTACTTC.

The J gene is TRBJ2-5, the V gene TRBV5-1, with TRBD2 identical over 7 bases. Looked up from germline, CDR1 is SGHRS and CDR2 is YFSETQ. The CDR3 is 16 amino acids. The J segment lost 2 bases and the V segment lost 2 bases, leaving 9 bases of the junction unmatched. Here the CDR3 reads CASSFLGGTTQETQYF. In DNA form, the CDR3 reads TGCGCCAGCAGCTTCCTCGGAGGGACTACGCAAGAGACCCAGTACTTC.

This chain links TRBV5-1 with TRBJ1-2, with D hard to call. V lost 0 bases to trimming and J lost 8 bases, with 17 bases between them. Germline-derived CDR1 and CDR2 are SGHRS and YFSETQ. The CDR3 has 15 residues. CDR3 bases: TGCGCCAGCAGCTTGGACGGGTCGGACTTTGGAGGCTACACCTTC. Its protein is CASSLDGSDFGGYTF.

The chain has TRBV29-1 and TRBJ1-1, with TRBD1 matching over 8 bases. V was pared by 4 bases and J by 3 bases, with 7 bases of the junction left unmatched. The germline CDR1 and CDR2 sequences are SQVTM and ANQGSEA. The CDR3 spans 14 residues. The DNA of the CDR3 is TGCAGCGTTGCCCGGACAGGGCGGGACACTGAAGCTTTCTTT. Translated: CSVARTGRDTEAFF.

For the CDR3, the DNA is TGTGCCAGCAGCGAGAACCTAGCGGGAGCGGAGACCCAGTACTTC. It specifies CASSENLAGAETQYF. The V gene is TRBV9, the J gene TRBJ2-5; 10 nucleotides agree with TRBD2. CDR3 length: 15 residues. In germline, CDR1 is SGDLS, CDR2 YYNGEE. The J segment lost 5 bases and the V segment lost 3 bases, leaving 7 bases of the junction unmatched.

V is TRBV7-8 and J is TRBJ2-1; 14 bases agree with TRBD2. The V gene end was trimmed by 6 bases and the J gene end by 9 bases; junction bases not matched to a gene: 10. Germline V lookup: CDR1 SGHVS, CDR2 FQNEAQ. The CDR3 sequence is 16 residues long. The CDR3 is CASSQRRLAGGSEQFF. For the CDR3, the DNA is TGTGCCAGCAGTCAACGCCGACTAGCGGGAGGGTCTGAGCAGTTCTTC.

The chain links TRBV19 to TRBJ2-1, with TRBD1 identical over 9 bases. After removal of 7 bases from V and 0 bases from J, the junction contained 10 bases not matched to a gene. Germline lookup yields CDR1 LNHDA and CDR2 SQIVND (reference sequence). The CDR3 extends over 17 amino acids. The CDR3 region has the DNA TGTGCCAGTACGGGGAAAAGACAGGGGGGCTCCTACAATGAGCAGTTCTTC. Translating gives CASTGKRQGGSYNEQFF.

This clone was found a few times. This chain links TRBV5-1 with TRBJ2-5; 7 bases are shared with TRBD1. The germline CDR1 and CDR2 sequences are SGHRS and YFSETQ. The trim removed 3 bases at V and 4 bases at J, leaving 9 bases unmatched. This CDR3 spans 15 amino acids. The CDR3 reads CASSSPRQGAETQYF. The CDR3 bases are TGCGCCAGCAGCTCTCCGAGACAGGGAGCAGAGACCCAGTACTTC.

This clone is a singleton in its sample. The chain links TRBV7-2 to TRBJ2-5, with D perhaps matching TRBD2 (5 bases). Germline V gene data show CDR1 as SGHTA and CDR2 as FQGNSA. The CDR3 totals 17 residues. The V end lost 2 bases, the J end lost 5 bases, and 21 bases lay between the germline ends. The CDR3 DNA reads TGTGCCAGCAGCTTACGCCCCGCCAAAACCCGAGGGGAGACCCAGTACTTC. It is translated as CASSLRPAKTRGETQYF. The complete variable domain, with remaining parts taken from reference TRBV7-2 and TRBJ2-5, reads GAGVSQSPSNKVTEKGKDVELRCDPISGHTALYWYRQSLGQGLEFLIYFQGNSAPDKSGLPSDRFSAERTGGSVSTLTIQRTQQEDSAVYLCASSLRPAKTRGETQYFGPGTRLLVL.

The chain employs TRBV6-5 and TRBJ1-2, with a possible D match to TRBD1 (5 bases). The length of the CDR3 is 13 residues. Germline lookup yields CDR1 MNHEY and CDR2 SVGAGI. V was cut by 11 bases and J by 8 bases, with 21 bases left in between. In nucleotides, the CDR3 is TGTGCCTCAGGGTTTTTGGCGCGTGGGGGCTACACCTTC. The encoded protein is CASGFLARGGYTF.

CDR3 nucleotide sequence: TGTGCCAGCAGCTTAAGATGGCAGGAAGATGAAAAACTGTTTTTT. Encoded protein: CASSLRWQEDEKLFF. The V gene is TRBV11-3, the J gene TRBJ1-4; D gene unclear. Germline V lookup: CDR1 SGHNT, CDR2 YENEEA. Trimming removed 2 bases at V and 6 bases at J, with 13 bases between. The CDR3 runs to 15 residues.